The 20 T cell receptor beta chains below come from one sample, sequenced in a study of T cells after yellow fever vaccination. Via MiXCR, TCRdb re-called the 5' RACE reads, giving one row per CDR3 protein. This sample has more than 300,000 distinct CDR3 sequences; around 10% occur once, and the top ten carry about 3.5%. The sample was CD4+ T cells sorted from PBMCs, taken 45 days after the yellow fever booster vaccination. These receptors came from a man between 18 and 35 years old who received the YFV17D yellow fever vaccine.

This clonotype rates as medium-sized. The chain has TRBV7-2 and TRBJ2-6, with 7 positions matching TRBD1. The V and J ends lost 4 bases and 1 base, in that order; junction bases with no gene match: 13. There are 19 residues in the CDR3. Per germline, CDR1 SGHTA and CDR2 FQGNSA. CDR3 DNA: TGTGCCAGCAGCTCAGAGGGGGCAGGGATCACTTCTGGGGCCAACGTCCTGACTTTC. Translation: CASSSEGAGITSGANVLTF.

The rearrangement joins TRBV7-9 to TRBJ2-3; 8 positions agree with TRBD2. Losses at the gene ends were 3 bases for V and 3 bases for J; bases not matched to a gene: 8. From germline, CDR1 is SEHNR and CDR2 FQNEAQ (reference sequence). The CDR3 has 16 amino acids. CDR3 in amino acids: CASSFPTGGPTDTQYF. The CDR3 DNA reads as TGTGCCAGCAGCTTCCCGACGGGGGGGCCGACAGATACGCAGTATTTT.

This chain uses TRBV20-1 with TRBJ2-3; 9 nucleotides agree with TRBD2. In germline, CDR1 is DFQATT, CDR2 SNEGSKA (reference sequence). V dropped 6 bases and J dropped 2; count of bases not matched to a gene: 9. The CDR3 totals 15 residues. The CDR3 reads CSASQTSGLTDTQYF. Here the CDR3 DNA reads TGCAGTGCCAGTCAGACTAGCGGCCTCACAGATACGCAGTATTTT.

This chain links TRBV19 with TRBJ2-5; D tentatively reads TRBD1 or TRBD2 (6 bases each). Trimming stripped 5 bases from V and 3 bases from J, with 16 bases between. Germline-derived CDR1 and CDR2 are LNHDA and SQIVND (reference sequence). The CDR3 is 15 amino acids. The CDR3 region is CASSGGTRTEETQYF. CDR3 bases: TGTGCCAGTAGTGGGGGGACGAGGACAGAAGAGACCCAGTACTTC.

This clonotype was counted many times. The chain combines TRBV5-6 with TRBJ2-5; D might be TRBD1 (6 bases). Trimming left V 2 bases short and J 4 bases short, with 12 bases between. Germline CDR1 SGHDT, CDR2 YYEEEE. The CDR3 has 14 amino acids. CDR3 in amino acids: CASSFKQGGETQYF. The CDR3 DNA reads TGTGCCAGCAGCTTCAAACAGGGCGGAGAGACCCAGTACTTC.

This clonotype occurred a few times. This chain uses TRBV7-9 with TRBJ2-7, with TRBD1 matching over 8 bases. CDR3 size: 15 residues. From germline, CDR1 is SEHNR and CDR2 FQNEAQ (reference sequence). Trimming at V came to 1 base and at J to 6 bases, leaving 8 bases not matched to a gene. The CDR3: CASSLGTGKGFEQYF. The CDR3 nucleotides read TGTGCCAGCAGCTTAGGGACAGGGAAGGGATTCGAGCAGTACTTC.

The J gene is TRBJ2-2, the V gene TRBV4-3; D perhaps matches TRBD1 (7 bases). V dropped 0 bases and J dropped 3 bases, with 20 bases sitting between them. The CDR3 consists of 19 residues. Per the germline V gene, CDR1 is LGHNA and CDR2 is YSLEER. The CDR3 is CASSQEDRRDSWDTGELFF. CDR3 nucleotide sequence: TGCGCCAGCAGCCAAGAGGACAGGAGGGACTCGTGGGACACCGGGGAGCTGTTTTTT.

This clonotype was found a few times. The gene calls are TRBV29-1 and TRBJ1-1; D not certain. The V gene's germline CDR1 is SQVTM and CDR2 ANQGSEA. The CDR3 contains 13 residues. V shed 3 bases and J shed 4 bases, with 12 bases lying between them. CDR3: CSVELRRSTEAFF. The CDR3, as DNA: TGCAGCGTTGAGCTCAGAAGGAGCACTGAAGCTTTCTTT. Filled out from reference TRBV29-1 and TRBJ1-1, the complete variable domain reads SAVISQKPSRDICQRGTSLTIQCQVDSQVTMMFWYRQQPGQSLTLIATANQGSEATYESGFVIDKFPISRPNLTFSTLTVSNMSPEDSSIYLCSVELRRSTEAFFGQGTRLTVV.

This clonotype occurred a few times. The gene calls are TRBV11-2 and TRBJ2-7; 7 bases line up with TRBD1. The germline V gene has CDR1 SGHAT and CDR2 FQNNGV. This CDR3 has 15 amino acids. The ends lost 6 bases at V and 1 base at J; junction bases unmatched: 9. The CDR3 DNA sequence: TGTGCCAGCAGATATAGACAGGGTTTTTCCTACGAGCAGTACTTC. As protein: CASRYRQGFSYEQYF.

The rearrangement uses TRBV20-1 and TRBJ2-7, with D uncertain. Deletions cut 1 base from V and 3 bases from J, with 13 bases between. Looked up from germline, CDR1 is DFQATT and CDR2 is SNEGSKA (reference sequence). The CDR3 contains 14 residues. The CDR3 DNA follows: TGCAGTGCTAGAGGCCCAGGTGGAGACTACGAGCAGTACGTC. Its translation is CSARGPGGDYEQYV.

The J gene is TRBJ1-5, the V gene TRBV28, with 7 bases fitting TRBD1. This CDR3 comprises 13 residues. V was clipped by 7 bases and J by 7 bases; unmatched bases: 7. Germline CDR1 reads MDHEN; CDR2 reads SYDVKM. CDR3 in amino acids: CASNKGAYQPQHF. DNA of the CDR3: TGTGCCAGCAACAAGGGGGCTTACCAGCCCCAGCATTTT.

This clonotype occurred many times. This CDR3 is CASSPGTRGETQYF. For the CDR3, the DNA is TGTGCCAGCAGTCCCGGGACTAGAGGGGAGACCCAGTACTTC. J is TRBJ2-5 and V is TRBV12-3 or TRBV12-4; 8 positions match TRBD2. V lost 5 bases and J lost 5; bases outside the gene matches: 7. The CDR3 spans 14 residues.

This clonotype was observed a handful of times. The chain links TRBV7-3 to TRBJ2-1; possibly TRBD1 or TRBD2 for D (7 bases each). Trimming removed 4 bases at V and 4 bases at J, with 14 bases between. The CDR3 is made up of 15 amino acids. Germline CDR1 SGHTA, CDR2 FQGTGA. CDR3 sequence reads: CASSSAGQTYNEQFF. The CDR3, as DNA: TGTGCCAGCAGCTCAGCGGGACAGACATACAATGAGCAGTTCTTC.

The chain uses TRBV24-1 and TRBJ2-2; 7 bases line up with TRBD1. V lost 5 bases and J lost 0; bases outside the gene matches: 2. The CDR3 runs to 15 residues. Looked up from germline, CDR1 is KGHDR and CDR2 is SFDVKD. As DNA, the CDR3 is TGTGCCACCAGTGCGACAGGGCCGAACACCGGGGAGCTGTTTTTT. Translating it yields CATSATGPNTGELFF.

Ten or more counts support this clonotype. The chain couples TRBV20-1 to TRBJ1-6, with a possible D match to TRBD1 (6 bases). The germline V and J ends were trimmed by 2 bases and 9 bases, with 11 bases remaining between them. The CDR3 extends over 13 amino acids. The germline CDR1 and CDR2 sequences are DFQATT and SNEGSKA (reference sequence). This CDR3 is CSARSAGASPLHF. The CDR3 region has the DNA TGCAGTGCTAGATCGGCAGGGGCTTCACCCCTCCACTTT.

The chain couples TRBV20-1 to TRBJ1-1; weak D call: TRBD1 (5 bases). The CDR3 extends over 14 amino acids. Trimming pared 1 base from V and 0 bases from J, leaving 9 bases between. Looked up from germline, CDR1 is DFQATT and CDR2 is SNEGSKA (reference sequence). The CDR3 DNA reads as TGCAGTGCTAGAGGTCCCAGGGTGAACACTGAAGCTTTCTTT. Amino acids: CSARGPRVNTEAFF.

This clonotype was observed a few times. The V gene is TRBV10-3, the J gene TRBJ2-7, with D possibly TRBD1 on 8 matching bases. Germline V lookup: CDR1 ENHRY, CDR2 SYGVKD. The CDR3 is 18 residues long. Trimming took off 0 bases at V and 5 bases at J, with 23 bases between the two ends. This CDR3 reads CAISESIGGTGQGNEQYF. The DNA for the CDR3 is TGTGCCATCAGTGAGTCTATCGGGGGGACAGGACAAGGCAACGAGCAGTACTTC.

This clonotype occurred a few times. The V gene is TRBV12-3 or TRBV12-4, the J gene TRBJ2-7; no clear D. The CDR3 is made up of 11 amino acids. The ends were cut back, 5 bases at V and 12 bases at J, with 14 bases in the middle. CDR3 in DNA: TGTGCCAGCAGTCTAGGAACGGAACGGTACTTC. Protein sequence: CASSLGTERYF.

This clonotype came up a few times. V is TRBV10-3 and J is TRBJ2-1; TRBD2 matches 10 bases. The CDR3 contains 14 residues. Trimming removed 6 bases from V and 7 bases from J; junction bases left unmatched: 6. Germline V gives CDR1 ENHRY, CDR2 SYGVKD. DNA of the CDR3: TGTGCCATCAGGAGCGGGGGGGCCTGGAATGAGCAGTTCTTC. It yields the protein CAIRSGGAWNEQFF.

This clonotype has ten or more counts. The chain recombines TRBV2 with TRBJ2-6; no reliable D call. Trimming took 10 bases from V and 0 from J, leaving 10 bases between them. Germline assignment: CDR1 SNHLY and CDR2 FYNNEI. This CDR3 comprises 14 residues. CDR3 residues: CATTAFSGANVLTF. CDR3 sequence (DNA): TGTGCCACCACAGCCTTCTCTGGGGCCAACGTCCTGACTTTC.